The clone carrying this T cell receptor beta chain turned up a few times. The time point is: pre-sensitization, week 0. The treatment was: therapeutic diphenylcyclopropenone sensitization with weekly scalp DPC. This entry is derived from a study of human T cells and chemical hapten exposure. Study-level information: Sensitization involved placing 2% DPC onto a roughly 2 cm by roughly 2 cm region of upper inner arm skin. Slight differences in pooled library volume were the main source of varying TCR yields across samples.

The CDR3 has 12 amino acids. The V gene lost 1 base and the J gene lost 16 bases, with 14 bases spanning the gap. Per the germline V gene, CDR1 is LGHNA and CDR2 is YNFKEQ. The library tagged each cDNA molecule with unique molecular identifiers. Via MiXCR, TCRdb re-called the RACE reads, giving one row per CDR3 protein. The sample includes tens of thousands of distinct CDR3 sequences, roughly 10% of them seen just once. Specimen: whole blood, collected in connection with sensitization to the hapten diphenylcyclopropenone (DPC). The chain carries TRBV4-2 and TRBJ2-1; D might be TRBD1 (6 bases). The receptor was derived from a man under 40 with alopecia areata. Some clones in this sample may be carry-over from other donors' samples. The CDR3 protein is CASSQVSTGPFF. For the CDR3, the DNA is TGTGCCAGCAGCCAAGTGTCAACAGGGCCATTCTTC.